A selection of T cell receptor beta chains follows, all from one sample in a study of human T cells and chemical hapten exposure. MiXCR, run by TCRdb on the RACE reads, gives a single entry per CDR3 protein. The table lists 95,000 to 150,000 distinct CDR3 sequences, roughly 12% of them singletons, with roughly 2.8% in the top ten. The sample consisted of whole blood, taken in connection with sensitization to the hapten diphenylcyclopropenone (DPC). These receptor sequences come from a woman under 30 with alopecia areata. Some clones in this sample may be carry-over from other donors' samples. Each CDR3 is given with its conserved first and last residue. Fields, in order: V gene, clone size, J gene, D gene, CDR3 DNA, CDR3 protein. A D gene is named only where the DNA matches it firmly. Size tells how often a clone was seen (once, few, many) or the class of an expanded clone, and some rows leave it out.

V gene: TRBV7-2
clone size: many
J gene: TRBJ2-3
D gene: TRBD1
CDR3 DNA: TGTGCCAGCAGCCGTTTAGGGGGCATGATAGATACGCAGTATTTT
CDR3 protein: CASSRLGGMIDTQYF

V gene: TRBV3-1
clone size: few
J gene: TRBJ1-2
D gene: -
CDR3 DNA: TGTGCCAGCAGCCAAGATCAGAGGGGCGACTCCCGCCTCACCTTC
CDR3 protein: CASSQDQRGDSRLTF

V gene: TRBV29-1
clone size: -
J gene: TRBJ2-3
D gene: -
CDR3 DNA: TGCAGCGCTGGAGCCAGCACAGATACGCAGTATTTT
CDR3 protein: CSAGASTDTQYF

V gene: TRBV7-9
clone size: few
J gene: TRBJ1-1
D gene: -
CDR3 DNA: TGTGCCAGCAGCCGCATGGGAAGTCCGGTTGCTTTCTTT
CDR3 protein: CASSRMGSPVAFF

V gene: TRBV7-2
clone size: few
J gene: TRBJ2-6
D gene: TRBD2
CDR3 DNA: TGTGCCAGCAGCTTAGGAGCGGGGGCCAGTTCTGGGGCCAACGTCCTGACTTTC
CDR3 protein: CASSLGAGASSGANVLTF

V gene: TRBV21-1
clone size: few
J gene: TRBJ2-7
D gene: -
CDR3 DNA: TGTGCCAGCAGCAAGCGGGGGTGGGCCGAGCAGTACTTC
CDR3 protein: CASSKRGWAEQYF

V gene: TRBV5-5
clone size: -
J gene: TRBJ1-1
D gene: -
CDR3 DNA: TGTGCCAGCAGCTACCGGGACGTTGAAGCTTTCTTT
CDR3 protein: CASSYRDVEAFF

V gene: TRBV24-1
clone size: few
J gene: TRBJ1-4
D gene: -
CDR3 DNA: TGTGCCACCAGTGCATCCGGGGCCCAAGAAAAACTGTTTTTT
CDR3 protein: CATSASGAQEKLFF

V gene: TRBV7-9
clone size: many
J gene: TRBJ2-3
D gene: -
CDR3 DNA: TGTGCCAGCAGCTTAGTAGGCGATACGCAGTATTTT
CDR3 protein: CASSLVGDTQYF

V gene: TRBV20-1
clone size: many
J gene: TRBJ1-1
D gene: -
CDR3 DNA: TGCAGTGCTAGAGATTTGGGGACCACTGAAGCTTTCTTT
CDR3 protein: CSARDLGTTEAFF

V gene: TRBV5-1
clone size: -
J gene: TRBJ2-7
D gene: TRBD1
CDR3 DNA: TGCGCCAGCAGCACCGCCGGGACAGGGGGTTCCTACGAGCAGTACTTC
CDR3 protein: CASSTAGTGGSYEQYF

V gene: TRBV11-3
clone size: many
J gene: TRBJ2-1
D gene: -
CDR3 DNA: TGTGCCAGCAGCTTAGCCCCCAGTGGCGAGCAGTTCTTC
CDR3 protein: CASSLAPSGEQFF

V gene: TRBV14
clone size: -
J gene: TRBJ2-1
D gene: -
CDR3 DNA: TGTGCCAGCAGCACCCACGCGGGACAAGGCTACAATGAGCAGTTCTTC
CDR3 protein: CASSTHAGQGYNEQFF

V gene: TRBV3-1
clone size: many
J gene: TRBJ2-5
D gene: -
CDR3 DNA: TGTGCCAGCAGCCAAGGAGGGGGAATCGGGGAGACCCAGTACTTC
CDR3 protein: CASSQGGGIGETQYF

V gene: TRBV30
clone size: -
J gene: TRBJ1-4
D gene: TRBD1
CDR3 DNA: TGTGCCTGGAGTTTGGGACAGGGCAATGAAAAACTGTTTTTT
CDR3 protein: CAWSLGQGNEKLFF

V gene: TRBV20-1
clone size: few
J gene: TRBJ1-5
D gene: -
CDR3 DNA: TGCAGTGCTAGGGGCCCGGCGGATCAGCCCCAGCATTTT
CDR3 protein: CSARGPADQPQHF

V gene: TRBV18
clone size: many
J gene: TRBJ2-7
D gene: -
CDR3 DNA: TGTGCCAGCTCAGATGTAGCCGAGCAGTACTTC
CDR3 protein: CASSDVAEQYF

V gene: TRBV29-1
clone size: -
J gene: TRBJ2-5
D gene: TRBD2
CDR3 DNA: TGCACCATCGGGGAGGGGGAGACCCAGTACTTC
CDR3 protein: CTIGEGETQYF

V gene: TRBV6-2/TRBV6-3
clone size: many
J gene: TRBJ2-7
D gene: -
CDR3 DNA: TGTGCCAGCAGTCCTACCTATTACGAGCAGTACTTC
CDR3 protein: CASSPTYYEQYF

V gene: TRBV5-1
clone size: -
J gene: TRBJ1-3
D gene: -
CDR3 DNA: TGCGCCAGCAGCCCTTGGACAGACGGGATAGGAAACACCATATATTTT
CDR3 protein: CASSPWTDGIGNTIYF

V gene: TRBV5-4
clone size: -
J gene: TRBJ2-7
D gene: -
CDR3 DNA: TGTGCCAGCAGCTTGTACGGAAGCGACGAGCAGTACTTC
CDR3 protein: CASSLYGSDEQYF

V gene: TRBV2
clone size: -
J gene: TRBJ2-3
D gene: -
CDR3 DNA: TGTGCCAGCAGCGTTACGAGGAGGACAGATACGCAGTATTTT
CDR3 protein: CASSVTRRTDTQYF

V gene: TRBV7-2
clone size: many
J gene: TRBJ1-1
D gene: -
CDR3 DNA: TGTGCCAGCAGCTTAGAAGGTCAGGGCCTTGAAGCTTTCTTT
CDR3 protein: CASSLEGQGLEAFF

V gene: TRBV4-3
clone size: -
J gene: TRBJ1-1
D gene: -
CDR3 DNA: TGCGCCAGCAGCCTGACTAGGGACTCTGAAGCTTTCTTT
CDR3 protein: CASSLTRDSEAFF

V gene: TRBV9
clone size: many
J gene: TRBJ1-5
D gene: -
CDR3 DNA: TGTGCCAGCAGCGTTCGAGGGTTCCCCAATCAGCCCCAGCATTTT
CDR3 protein: CASSVRGFPNQPQHF

V gene: TRBV18
clone size: many
J gene: TRBJ1-1
D gene: -
CDR3 DNA: TGTGCCAGCTCAGACGGGACTGTCACTGAAGCTTTCTTT
CDR3 protein: CASSDGTVTEAFF

V gene: TRBV7-8
clone size: -
J gene: TRBJ1-5
D gene: TRBD1
CDR3 DNA: TGTGCCAGCAGCTACCGGGACAGGGGAATTGTGCCTAATCAGCCCCAGCATTTT
CDR3 protein: CASSYRDRGIVPNQPQHF

V gene: TRBV20-1
clone size: many
J gene: TRBJ2-7
D gene: TRBD1
CDR3 DNA: TGCAGTGTTCCGGGACAGGGGGTAACCTACGAGCAGTACTTC
CDR3 protein: CSVPGQGVTYEQYF

V gene: TRBV29-1
clone size: many
J gene: TRBJ1-4
D gene: -
CDR3 DNA: TGCAGCGTTGAAGATTTCAGTCGTGAAAAACTGTTTTTT
CDR3 protein: CSVEDFSREKLFF

V gene: TRBV11-2
clone size: many
J gene: TRBJ1-2
D gene: TRBD1
CDR3 DNA: TGTGCCAGCAGCCGAGGGACAGGCGGAGGCTACACCTTC
CDR3 protein: CASSRGTGGGYTF

V gene: TRBV7-2
clone size: -
J gene: TRBJ1-1
D gene: -
CDR3 DNA: TGTGCCAGCAGCTTGGCAGCGACGAACACTGAAGCTTTCTTT
CDR3 protein: CASSLAATNTEAFF

V gene: TRBV20-1
clone size: -
J gene: TRBJ2-3
D gene: TRBD2
CDR3 DNA: TGCAGTGCTAGCAGCGGGGACCCCACAGATACGCAGTATTTT
CDR3 protein: CSASSGDPTDTQYF

V gene: TRBV7-3
clone size: many
J gene: TRBJ2-3
D gene: TRBD2
CDR3 DNA: TGTGCCAGCAGCTTATTCCTAGCGGCAGATACGCAGTATTTT
CDR3 protein: CASSLFLAADTQYF

V gene: TRBV20-1
clone size: few
J gene: TRBJ1-4
D gene: -
CDR3 DNA: TGCAGTGCTAGGGGGAGTTGGGGTAATGAAAAACTGTTTTTT
CDR3 protein: CSARGSWGNEKLFF

V gene: TRBV18
clone size: few
J gene: TRBJ1-6
D gene: -
CDR3 DNA: TGTGCCAGCTCACCACTGCCCGCGGGCGGCCCCATTTCACCCCTCCACTTT
CDR3 protein: CASSPLPAGGPISPLHF

V gene: TRBV3-1
clone size: -
J gene: TRBJ1-1
D gene: -
CDR3 DNA: TGTGCCAGCAGCCCCCGAGAGATGAACACTGAAGCTTTCTTT
CDR3 protein: CASSPREMNTEAFF

V gene: TRBV2
clone size: many
J gene: TRBJ1-4
D gene: TRBD1
CDR3 DNA: TGTGCCAGCAGTGGAAACAGGGGAACAAATGAAAAACTGTTTTTT
CDR3 protein: CASSGNRGTNEKLFF

V gene: TRBV12-3/TRBV12-4
clone size: -
J gene: TRBJ2-3
D gene: TRBD1
CDR3 DNA: TGTGCCAGCAGTGAGGGACAGGGGACGCACACAGATACGCAGTATTTT
CDR3 protein: CASSEGQGTHTDTQYF

V gene: TRBV20-1
clone size: -
J gene: TRBJ2-6
D gene: TRBD1
CDR3 DNA: TGCAGTGCTAGTGACTTAGGGACAGGGGGCCCATCTGGGGCCAACGTCCTGACTTTC
CDR3 protein: CSASDLGTGGPSGANVLTF

V gene: TRBV24-1
clone size: few
J gene: TRBJ1-2
D gene: TRBD1
CDR3 DNA: TGTGCCACCAGTCTATGGACAGGGCGATGTGGCTACACCTTC
CDR3 protein: CATSLWTGRCGYTF

V gene: TRBV2
clone size: -
J gene: TRBJ2-7
D gene: -
CDR3 DNA: TGTGCCAGCAGTGGAGAGGCCTACTCCTACGAGCAGTACTTC
CDR3 protein: CASSGEAYSYEQYF

V gene: TRBV4-3
clone size: few
J gene: TRBJ1-2
D gene: -
CDR3 DNA: TGCGCCAGCAGCCAACTCCCCGGACACGGGACTCTCTATGGCTACACCTTC
CDR3 protein: CASSQLPGHGTLYGYTF

V gene: TRBV7-6
clone size: -
J gene: TRBJ2-1
D gene: TRBD2
CDR3 DNA: TGTGCCAGCAGTTCTCCTCCGGGACTAGCGGGGGGCAACTCCTACAATGAGCAGTTCTTC
CDR3 protein: CASSSPPGLAGGNSYNEQFF

V gene: TRBV7-9
clone size: many
J gene: TRBJ1-1
D gene: -
CDR3 DNA: TGTGCCAGCAGCCAAGAACGGCTACAGGGACACACTGAAGCTTTCTTT
CDR3 protein: CASSQERLQGHTEAFF

V gene: TRBV9
clone size: -
J gene: TRBJ2-3
D gene: -
CDR3 DNA: TGTGCCAGCAGCCCCGGAATAGGGGGGCTTAGAATCACAGATACGCAGTATTTT
CDR3 protein: CASSPGIGGLRITDTQYF

V gene: TRBV24-1
clone size: few
J gene: TRBJ1-1
D gene: -
CDR3 DNA: TGTGCCACCAGTGATTTTCGGGGGACAGCTTTCTTT
CDR3 protein: CATSDFRGTAFF

V gene: TRBV3-1
clone size: few
J gene: TRBJ1-1
D gene: -
CDR3 DNA: TGTGCCAGCAGCCAAGTGCTGGGGTACACTGAAGCTTTCTTT
CDR3 protein: CASSQVLGYTEAFF

V gene: TRBV18
clone size: few
J gene: TRBJ1-2
D gene: -
CDR3 DNA: TGTGCCAGCTCAAGGGACTATGGCTACACCTTC
CDR3 protein: CASSRDYGYTF

V gene: TRBV6-6
clone size: few
J gene: TRBJ1-5
D gene: -
CDR3 DNA: TGTGCCAGCAGTTACTACCGGGACCTCCAGCCCCAGCATTTT
CDR3 protein: CASSYYRDLQPQHF

V gene: TRBV5-1
clone size: -
J gene: TRBJ2-3
D gene: -
CDR3 DNA: TGCGCCAGCAGTCTTCAGGGCCCAACAGATACGCAGTATTTT
CDR3 protein: CASSLQGPTDTQYF

V gene: TRBV6-1
clone size: -
J gene: TRBJ2-6
D gene: -
CDR3 DNA: TGTGCCAGCAGTGCCCTACTCGGTTCTGGGGCCAACGTCCTGACTTTC
CDR3 protein: CASSALLGSGANVLTF

V gene: TRBV6-6
clone size: -
J gene: TRBJ2-5
D gene: TRBD1
CDR3 DNA: TGTGCCAGCAGTTACAGGACAGGGAGCCAAGAGACCCAGTACTTC
CDR3 protein: CASSYRTGSQETQYF

V gene: TRBV7-6
clone size: many
J gene: TRBJ2-3
D gene: -
CDR3 DNA: TGTGCCAGCAGTCAAGGGGGCGGGGGCAGCACAGATACGCAGTATTTT
CDR3 protein: CASSQGGGGSTDTQYF

V gene: TRBV6-2/TRBV6-3
clone size: many
J gene: TRBJ1-3
D gene: -
CDR3 DNA: TGTGCCAGCAGTTACTCCAATTGGCGGACCTCTGGAAACACCATATATTTT
CDR3 protein: CASSYSNWRTSGNTIYF

V gene: TRBV14
clone size: few
J gene: TRBJ1-6
D gene: -
CDR3 DNA: TGTGCCAGCAGCCAAGCAGGTGCCCTAACACCCCTCCACTTT
CDR3 protein: CASSQAGALTPLHF

V gene: TRBV7-2
clone size: many
J gene: TRBJ2-4
D gene: TRBD1
CDR3 DNA: TGTGCCAGCAGCTCGGACAGGGCCAGAAACATTCAGTACTTC
CDR3 protein: CASSSDRARNIQYF

V gene: TRBV20-1
clone size: many
J gene: TRBJ2-5
D gene: TRBD1
CDR3 DNA: TGCAGTGCTAGCCCCGGGGTAGGACAGGTAGAGACCCAGTACTTC
CDR3 protein: CSASPGVGQVETQYF

V gene: TRBV2
clone size: many
J gene: TRBJ2-1
D gene: -
CDR3 DNA: TGTGCCAGCAGTGAGCACAGTTCCCTCAGGCACAATGAGCAGTTCTTC
CDR3 protein: CASSEHSSLRHNEQFF